This T cell receptor (beta chain) was captured by sequencing in a study of neurological immune-mediated disorders. The germline CDR1 and CDR2 sequences are LGHDT and YNNKEL (reference sequence). This CDR3 has 15 amino acids. Trimming stripped 1 base from V and 4 bases from J, with 10 bases between. One entry per CDR3 protein, called by TCRdb with MiXCR from the 5' RACE reads. Among just over 95,000 distinct CDR3 sequences listed, 3.5% were seen once. This clonotype showed up many times. Material: PBMCs. The source of this sequence is a young woman with multiple sclerosis. The chain uses TRBV3-1 and TRBJ2-2; unclear D gene. The CDR3 DNA reads TGTGCCAGCAGCCAAGGATCTACAATCACCGGGGAGCTGTTTTTT. As protein: CASSQGSTITGELFF.